These 14 T cell receptor beta chains originate from one sample sequenced in a study of shared clonotypes between healthy human individuals. Assay: immunoSEQ multiplex PCR; the TCRdb copy retains only in-frame clones and omits some. The sample consists of 2,500,000 or so clones, 85% to 95% of them appearing once. The sequenced material came from naive CD4+ T cells from PBMCs. Subset defined: CD45RA+ positively selected. The receptors here all came from a man younger than 30 in good health. Some clones in this sample may be carry-over from other donors' samples.

About this clone itself: Within the sample, other DNA sequences also encode this same CDR3. J is TRBJ1-5 and V is TRBV28; 8 positions agree with TRBD1. Losses at the gene ends were 5 bases for V and 0 bases for J; bases not matched to a gene: 6. The germline gives CDR1 MDHEN, CDR2 SYDVKM. The CDR3 is 16 residues long. Here the CDR3 DNA reads TGTGCCAGCAGTCCCGGGACAGGTTATAGCAATCAGCCCCAGCATTTT. This codes for CASSPGTGYSNQPQHF.

The CDR3 loop is CASSPGQSSSYEQYF. CDR3 bases: TGTGCCAGCAGTCCGGGACAGTCGAGCTCCTACGAGCAGTACTTC. J is TRBJ2-7 and V is TRBV2; TRBD1 aligns across 7 bases. CDR3 length: 15 residues. Looked up from germline, CDR1 is SNHLY and CDR2 is FYNNEI. The ends lost 5 bases at V and 0 bases at J; junction bases unmatched: 7.

The gene calls are TRBV7-2 and TRBJ2-3; 16 bases match TRBD2. Germline V lookup: CDR1 SGHTA, CDR2 FQGNSA. This CDR3 is 17 amino acids long. V trimming: 0 bases; J trimming: 10 bases; junction bases outside the gene matches: 7. The CDR3 protein is CASSLAPGLAGGSPQYF. CDR3 in DNA: TGTGCCAGCAGCTTAGCCCCGGGACTAGCGGGAGGGTCCCCGCAGTATTTT.

The chain is built from TRBV10-1 and TRBJ2-5; D call uncertain. CDR1 WNHNN and CDR2 SYGVQD come from the germline V gene (reference sequence). The V and J ends lost 11 bases and 2 bases respectively, with 12 bases between them. The CDR3 loop spans 12 amino acids. CDR3 in DNA: TGCGCCCCCTCTAGGGTACAAGAGACCCAGTACTTC. Amino acid sequence: CAPSRVQETQYF.

J is TRBJ2-1 and V is TRBV7-3; D is perhaps TRBD2 (5 bases). The CDR3 runs 13 residues. Germline V lookup: CDR1 SGHTA, CDR2 FQGTGA. Trimming left V 5 bases short and J 4 bases short, with 9 bases between. CDR3: CASSASHYNEQFF. CDR3 DNA: TGTGCCAGCAGCGCTAGCCATTACAATGAGCAGTTCTTC.

The chain recombines TRBV5-1 with TRBJ1-1; 7 bases map to TRBD1. Per the germline V gene, CDR1 is SGHRS and CDR2 is YFSETQ. The CDR3 runs 13 residues. V was clipped by 0 bases and J by 7 bases; unmatched bases: 3. The DNA for the CDR3 is TGCGCCAGCAGCTTGGAGGGGGCGAGTGAAGCTTTCTTT. Protein sequence: CASSLEGASEAFF. Full variable domain (remainder filled in from reference TRBV5-1 and TRBJ1-1): KAGVTQTPRYLIKTRGQQVTLSCSPISGHRSVSWYQQTPGQGLQFLFEYFSETQRNKGNFPGRFSGRQFSNSRSEMNVSTLELGDSALYLCASSLEGASEAFFGQGTRLTVV.

This rearrangement joins TRBV5-1 to TRBJ1-1; the D gene is possibly TRBD1 (5 bases). From germline, CDR1 is SGHRS and CDR2 YFSETQ. The CDR3 is 17 residues long. Between the trimmed V and J ends, which lost 0 bases and 1 base, there was a span of 16 bases. Here the CDR3 DNA reads TGCGCCAGCAGCTTGGGGGGGTTGCAGGCCCCGAACACTGAAGCTTTCTTT. It codes for CASSLGGLQAPNTEAFF.

This chain uses TRBV7-3 with TRBJ2-3; 11 nucleotides align to TRBD1. V trimming: 5 bases; J trimming: 6 bases; junction bases outside the gene matches: 7. Germline V gene data show CDR1 as SGHTA and CDR2 as FQGTGA. This CDR3 has 15 amino acids. The CDR3 sequence: CASSPRTGGRDTQYF. The DNA for the CDR3 is TGTGCCAGCAGCCCTCGGACAGGGGGCCGGGATACGCAGTATTTT.

The chain links TRBV28 to TRBJ2-7; 10 bases are shared with TRBD2. The V and J ends lost 6 bases and 2 bases, in that order; junction bases with no gene match: 7. Germline CDR1 and CDR2: MDHEN and SYDVKM. The CDR3 covers 15 residues. As DNA, the CDR3 is TGTGCCAGCAGACAAGCGGGAGGGCCTACCTACGAGCAGTACTTC. Translation gives CASRQAGGPTYEQYF.

The chain has TRBV5-6 and TRBJ1-5; TRBD1 aligns across 10 bases. Germline V CDR1 and CDR2: SGHDT, YYEEEE. The length of the CDR3 is 16 residues. J was trimmed by 2 bases and V by 0 bases; bases with no gene match: 2. CDR3 DNA: TGTGCCAGCAGCTTGGGCGGGACAGGGGGCAATCAGCCCCAGCATTTT. It translates to CASSLGGTGGNQPQHF.

The chain combines TRBV9 with TRBJ2-7, with TRBD2 matching 7 bases. The germline V gene has CDR1 SGDLS and CDR2 YYNGEE. This CDR3 is built from 15 residues. J was trimmed by 6 bases and V by 4 bases; bases with no gene match: 13. The CDR3 here is CASSPGPGRVGEQYF. The DNA for the CDR3 is TGTGCCAGCAGCCCAGGACCAGGGAGGGTTGGCGAGCAGTACTTC.

The chain has TRBV2 and TRBJ2-6; 7 nucleotides agree with TRBD1. The ends lost 8 bases at V and 0 bases at J; junction bases unmatched: 16. CDR3 size: 19 residues. From germline, CDR1 is SNHLY and CDR2 FYNNEI. The CDR3 here is CASFYSPGQISSGANVLTF. The CDR3 DNA follows: TGTGCCAGCTTCTATAGTCCGGGACAGATTAGCTCTGGGGCCAACGTCCTGACTTTC.

Here the CDR3 DNA reads TGTGCCAGCAGTGACATGGGACTAGCGGGAGTGTGGGAGCAGTACTTC. This encodes CASSDMGLAGVWEQYF. J is TRBJ2-7 and V is TRBV2, with TRBD2 matching over 14 bases. J lost 7 bases, V lost 3 bases, and 8 bases had no gene match. This CDR3 comprises 16 residues. Germline CDR1 SNHLY, CDR2 FYNNEI.

The CDR3 protein is CASSTSAGANTDTQYF. CDR3 DNA: TGTGCCAGCAGCACCTCAGCGGGCGCCAACACAGATACGCAGTATTTT. The chain recombines TRBV5-5 with TRBJ2-3; D may be TRBD2 (6 bases). This CDR3 is built from 16 residues. V shed 4 bases and J shed 2 bases, with 17 bases lying between them. Germline V gene lookup returns CDR1 SGHKS and CDR2 YYEKEE (reference sequence).